Listed here are 9 T cell receptor beta chains from one sample, sequenced in a study of shared clonotypes between healthy human individuals. The table came from immunoSEQ multiplex PCR; TCRdb's copy has only in-frame clones and leaves some out. The profile shows 2 million to 2.5 million clones, over 85% of them singletons. Sequencing was performed on naive CD4+ T cells from PBMCs. Subset noted: CD45RA+ positively selected. The receptors derive from a man between 18 and 35 years old in good health. Some clones in this sample may be carry-over from other donors' samples.

This sequence joins TRBV28 and TRBJ2-1, with 13 nucleotides matching TRBD2. The CDR3 contains 17 residues. Germline V gene sequence: CDR1 MDHEN, CDR2 SYDVKM. V trimming: 6 bases; J trimming: 4 bases; junction bases outside the gene matches: 9. CDR3 region: CASRPWTSGSLYNEQFF. CDR3 DNA sequence: TGTGCCAGCAGGCCCTGGACTAGCGGGAGTCTGTACAATGAGCAGTTCTTC.

The chain joins TRBV19 to TRBJ1-4; 8 nucleotides line up with TRBD1. Germline CDR1 LNHDA, CDR2 SQIVND (reference sequence). Losses at the gene ends were 7 bases for V and 8 bases for J; bases not matched to a gene: 9. CDR3 length: 14 amino acids. The CDR3 DNA sequence: TGTGCCAGTAATCAGGGGGCGATAGGCGAAAAACTGTTTTTT. This sequence encodes CASNQGAIGEKLFF. The full variable domain, in which reference TRBV19 and TRBJ1-4 provide the parts outside the CDR3, is DGGITQSPKYLFRKEGQNVTLSCEQNLNHDAMYWYRQDPGQGLRLIYYSQIVNDFQKGDIAEGYSVSREKKESFPLTVTSAQKNPTAFYLCASNQGAIGEKLFFGSGTQLSVL.

This clone was detected once. The sample holds other DNA sequences that translate to the same CDR3. This rearrangement joins TRBV5-1 to TRBJ2-6, with D maybe TRBD2 (6 bases). CDR1 is SGHRS, CDR2 YFSETQ, per germline. CDR3 length: 16 amino acids. The V end was cut by 3 bases, the J end by 0 bases, with 10 bases between. This CDR3 is CASSSTGDSGANVLTF. The DNA for the CDR3 is TGCGCCAGCAGCTCCACGGGGGACTCTGGGGCCAACGTCCTGACTTTC.

This rearrangement joins TRBV19 to TRBJ1-1, with 12 bases that match TRBD1. This CDR3 comprises 16 residues. Losses at the gene ends were 5 bases for V and 10 bases for J; bases not matched to a gene: 14. CDR1 LNHDA and CDR2 SQIVND come from the germline V gene (reference sequence). This chain's CDR3 is CASSLDRDRGPRVAFF. The DNA of the CDR3 is TGTGCCAGTAGTCTCGACCGGGACAGGGGGCCCCGGGTAGCTTTCTTT.

The chain couples TRBV19 to TRBJ1-4; D perhaps matches TRBD1 (5 bases). CDR3 length: 15 residues. The germline V and J ends were trimmed by 7 bases and 5 bases, with 17 bases remaining between them. CDR1 and CDR2 from the germline V gene are LNHDA and SQIVND (reference sequence). The CDR3 reads CASIPPGAGNEKLFF. The CDR3 nucleotides read TGTGCCAGTATCCCCCCCGGGGCGGGGAATGAAAAACTGTTTTTT.

This clone was counted a single time. CDR3 DNA sequence: TGTGCCAGCAGCCCCGGGGGAGGCCACAATGAGCAGTTCTTC. This encodes CASSPGGGHNEQFF. V usage is TRBV7-3 and J usage is TRBJ2-1; perhaps TRBD2 as D (6 bases). Germline CDR1 is SGHTA and CDR2 is FQGTGA. This CDR3 is 14 amino acids long. Trimming pared 5 bases from V and 5 bases from J, leaving 13 bases between.

A note on this clone: The same CDR3 also results from other DNA sequences found in this sample. The J gene is TRBJ2-1, the V gene TRBV9, with D maybe TRBD2 (6 bases). The germline gives CDR1 SGDLS, CDR2 YYNGEE. This CDR3 spans 16 amino acids. V was clipped by 1 base and J by 4 bases, with 15 bases between them. CDR3 protein: CASSVLGLAEYNEQFF. The CDR3 DNA reads as TGTGCCAGCAGCGTACTTGGATTAGCGGAGTACAATGAGCAGTTCTTC.

The V and J genes are TRBV5-4 and TRBJ2-4; 8 bases match TRBD2. J was trimmed by 4 bases and V by 7 bases; bases with no gene match: 10. This CDR3 contains 15 residues. CDR1 is SGHNT, CDR2 YYREEE, per germline (reference sequence). Here the CDR3 DNA reads TGTGCCAGCGGGAACGGGAGGGAGATGAAAAACATTCAGTACTTC. This sequence encodes CASGNGREMKNIQYF.

Written as DNA, the CDR3 is TGTGCCAGCACCTCAGGGGGCGGTCAGCCCCAGCATTTT. It encodes CASTSGGGQPQHF. V gene TRBV6-6 combines with J gene TRBJ1-5; TRBD1 matches at 8 bases. Per germline, CDR1 MNHNY and CDR2 SVGAGI (reference sequence). The CDR3 contains 13 residues. Unmatched junction bases numbered 5, after V lost 7 bases and J lost 6 bases.